The 4 T cell receptor beta chains below all came from one sample that was sequenced in a study of blood T cell repertoires in COVID-19. This table comes from immunoSEQ multiplex PCR, and its TCRdb copy is limited to in-frame clones, with some not included. The data contain 250,000 or so clones, about 87% of them seen just once; the ten biggest clones take up under 2.5%. Material: PBMCs or T cells enriched from blood (not recorded which). These receptors originate from a woman between 40 and 50 years old with acute COVID-19.

The J gene is TRBJ1-3, the V gene TRBV5-1; the match to TRBD1 covers 9 bases. Trimming at V came to 3 bases and at J to 7 bases, leaving 8 bases not matched to a gene. The V gene's germline CDR1 is SGHRS and CDR2 YFSETQ. This CDR3 is built from 15 residues. CDR3 nucleotides: TGCGCCAGCAGCTCAGGGGACAGGGACGGGAACACCATATATTTT. Its translation: CASSSGDRDGNTIYF.

The rearrangement joins TRBV6-5 to TRBJ1-6; D is undetermined. The CDR3 sequence is 14 residues long. Trimming cost V 4 bases and J 0 bases, with 4 bases left between them. CDR1 and CDR2 from the germline V gene are MNHEY and SVGAGI. The CDR3 coding sequence is TGTGCCAGCAGTTCGAGCTCCTATAATTCACCCCTCCACTTT. Translated: CASSSSSYNSPLHF.

This clone was counted only a few times. The genes are TRBV10-2 and TRBJ2-5, with TRBD2 matching 9 bases. CDR1 and CDR2 from the germline V gene are WSHSY and SAAADI. This CDR3 comprises 16 residues. Losses at the gene ends were 6 bases for V and 4 bases for J; bases not matched to a gene: 12. The CDR3 loop is CASRGPSGGPGETQYF. In DNA, the CDR3 is TGCGCCAGCAGGGGTCCGAGCGGGGGGCCCGGAGAGACCCAGTACTTC.

V usage is TRBV12-3 or TRBV12-4 and J usage is TRBJ2-2, with unresolved D. Trimming shortened V by 2 bases and J by 2 bases, and 3 bases separated the two germline ends. The CDR3 totals 13 residues. CDR3 sequence reads: CASSLLNTGELFF. As DNA, the CDR3 is TGTGCCAGCAGTTTACTTAACACCGGGGAGCTGTTTTTT.